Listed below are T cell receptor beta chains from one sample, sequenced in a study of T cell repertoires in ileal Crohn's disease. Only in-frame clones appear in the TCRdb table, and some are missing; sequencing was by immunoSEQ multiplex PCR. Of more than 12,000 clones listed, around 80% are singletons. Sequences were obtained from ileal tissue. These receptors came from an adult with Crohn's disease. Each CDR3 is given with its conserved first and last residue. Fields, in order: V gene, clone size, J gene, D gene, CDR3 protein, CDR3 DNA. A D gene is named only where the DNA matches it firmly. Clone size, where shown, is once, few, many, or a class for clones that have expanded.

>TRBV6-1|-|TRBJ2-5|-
CASMQGRQETQYF
TGTGCCAGCATGCAGGGGAGGCAAGAGACCCAGTACTTC
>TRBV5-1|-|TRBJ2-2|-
CASSLSWVSTGELFF
TGCGCCAGCAGCTTGTCGTGGGTGTCAACCGGGGAGCTGTTTTTT
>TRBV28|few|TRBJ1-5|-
CASSLVVSNQPQHF
TGTGCCAGCAGTTTAGTGGTTAGCAATCAGCCCCAGCATTTT
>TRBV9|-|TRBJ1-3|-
CASTQGVGSGNTIYF
TGTGCCAGCACCCAAGGAGTGGGTTCTGGAAACACCATATATTTT
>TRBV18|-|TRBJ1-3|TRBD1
CASSPTGASGNTIYF
TGTGCCAGCTCACCAACAGGGGCCTCTGGAAACACCATATATTTT
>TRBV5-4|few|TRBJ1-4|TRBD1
CASSQNRGLDEKLFF
TGTGCCAGCAGCCAAAACAGGGGGCTCGATGAAAAACTGTTTTTT
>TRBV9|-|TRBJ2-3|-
CASSVRGAHTQYF
TGTGCCAGCAGCGTCCGCGGGGCCCATACGCAGTATTTT
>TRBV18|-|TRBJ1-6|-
CASSPGEDSPLHF
TGTGCCAGCTCACCAGGGGAAGATTCACCCCTCCACTTT
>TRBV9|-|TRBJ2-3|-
CASSVGASGTDTQYF
TGTGCCAGCAGCGTAGGTGCTAGCGGCACAGATACGCAGTATTTT
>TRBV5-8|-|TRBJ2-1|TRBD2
CASRALADLWNEQFF
TGTGCCAGCAGGGCTCTAGCGGACCTCTGGAATGAGCAGTTCTTC
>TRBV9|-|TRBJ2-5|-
CASSPIAEETQYF
TGTGCCAGCAGCCCAATAGCGGAAGAGACCCAGTACTTC
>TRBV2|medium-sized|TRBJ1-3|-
CASSQTGSGNTIYF
TGTGCCAGCAGCCAAACAGGGTCCGGAAACACCATATATTTT
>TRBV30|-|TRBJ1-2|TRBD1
CAWSTGQGAAGYTF
TGTGCCTGGAGTACGGGACAGGGGGCTGCTGGCTACACCTTC
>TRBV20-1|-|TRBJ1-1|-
CSARGTAAFF
TGCAGTGCTAGAGGGACGGCAGCTTTCTTT
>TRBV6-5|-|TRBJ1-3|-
CASSLGQLSSGNTIYF
TGTGCCAGCAGTTTGGGACAATTGAGCTCTGGAAACACCATATATTTT
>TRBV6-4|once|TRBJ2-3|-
CASSEGRSTDTQYF
TGTGCCAGCAGCGAGGGACGCAGCACAGATACGCAGTATTTT
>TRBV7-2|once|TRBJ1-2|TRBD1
CASSLTGGAYGYTF
TGTGCCAGCAGCTTAACAGGGGGCGCCTATGGCTACACCTTC
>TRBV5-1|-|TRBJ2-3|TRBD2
CASSATSGTDTQYF
TGCGCCAGCAGCGCGACTAGCGGCACAGATACGCAGTATTTT
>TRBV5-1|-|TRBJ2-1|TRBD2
CASSGLGPQFF
TGCGCCAGCAGCGGACTAGGACCGCAGTTCTTC
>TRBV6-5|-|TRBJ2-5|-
CASSYSFGTQYF
TGTGCCAGCAGTTACTCTTTTGGGACCCAGTACTTC
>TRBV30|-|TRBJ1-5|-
CAWSHPRWDNQPQHF
TGTGCCTGGAGCCACCCTCGGTGGGATAATCAGCCCCAGCATTTT
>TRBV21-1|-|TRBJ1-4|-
CASSNRVTNEKLFF
TGTGCCAGCAGCAACAGGGTAACTAATGAAAAACTGTTTTTT
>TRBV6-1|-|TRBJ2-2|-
CASSVARPGELFF
TGTGCCAGCAGTGTCGCCAGGCCCGGGGAGCTGTTTTTT
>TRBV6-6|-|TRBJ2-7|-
CASSYSEGLEQYF
TGTGCCAGCAGTTACTCGGAAGGTCTGGAGCAGTACTTC
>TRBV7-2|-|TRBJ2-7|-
CASSLSEDIREQYF
TGTGCCAGCAGCTTATCGGAGGACATTCGCGAGCAGTACTTC
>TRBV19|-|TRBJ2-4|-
CASSLEGNIQYF
TGTGCCAGTAGCTTGGAGGGAAACATTCAGTACTTC
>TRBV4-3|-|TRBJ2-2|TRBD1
CASSQGDRARTGELFF
TGCGCCAGCAGCCAAGGGGACAGAGCAAGGACCGGGGAGCTGTTTTTT
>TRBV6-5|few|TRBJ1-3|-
CASSYRGSISGNTIYF
TGTGCCAGCAGTTATCGGGGATCCATCTCTGGAAACACCATATATTTT
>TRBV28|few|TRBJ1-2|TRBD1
CASSPPFGRDSGYTF
TGTGCCAGCAGTCCCCCCTTTGGGAGGGACAGTGGCTACACCTTC
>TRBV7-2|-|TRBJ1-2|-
CASSLWGRVYGYTF
TGTGCCAGCAGCTTGTGGGGGAGGGTCTATGGCTACACCTTC
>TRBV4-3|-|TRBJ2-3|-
CASSQGVGVSSTDTQYF
TGCGCCAGCAGCCAAGGGGTAGGAGTGTCTAGCACAGATACGCAGTATTTT
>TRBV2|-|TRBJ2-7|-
CASSEGEVVDEQYF
TGTGCCAGCAGTGAAGGCGAAGTGGTTGACGAGCAGTACTTC
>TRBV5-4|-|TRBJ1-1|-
CASSSDRRESAFF
TGTGCCAGCAGCTCAGATCGTCGGGAATCAGCTTTCTTT
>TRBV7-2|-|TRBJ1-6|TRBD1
CASSQQGAYNSPLHF
TGTGCCAGCAGCCAACAGGGGGCGTATAATTCACCCCTCCACTTT
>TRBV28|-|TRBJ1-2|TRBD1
CASSHRTGPNYGYTF
TGTGCCAGCAGCCATCGGACAGGGCCTAACTATGGCTACACCTTC
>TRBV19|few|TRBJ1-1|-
CASSTGLTTEAFF
TGTGCCAGTAGTACAGGGTTGACCACTGAAGCTTTCTTT
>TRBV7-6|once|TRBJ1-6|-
CASSPGRSRPLHF
TGTGCCAGCAGCCCGGGACGGTCAAGACCCCTCCACTTT
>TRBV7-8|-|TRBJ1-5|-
CASSLGVGGQPQHF
TGTGCCAGCAGCTTAGGGGTGGGGGGTCAGCCCCAGCATTTT
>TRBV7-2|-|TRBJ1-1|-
CASSLAPGIGAEAFF
TGTGCCAGCAGCTTAGCGCCAGGAATTGGGGCTGAAGCTTTCTTT